This T cell receptor (beta chain) was found in a study of T cells in localized non-small cell lung cancer. Whole-study findings and limits: Blood T cell density predicted longer survival; adjacent-lung clonality, shorter. Adjacent uninvolved lung tissue had the highest T cell clonality, exceeding tumor.

The protocol was immunoSEQ multiplex PCR, while the TCRdb copy is restricted to in-frame clones and leaves out a portion. The table records about 24,000 clones, roughly 92% of them present only once. V was clipped by 5 bases and J by 6 bases, with 10 bases between them. This CDR3 is 11 amino acids long. Germline V lookup: CDR1 DFQATT, CDR2 SNEGSKA (reference sequence). Regarding this clone: The antigen is not known.

The sample here was peripheral blood, taken before any cancer treatment. The chain carries TRBV20-1 and TRBJ1-1, with D perhaps TRBD1 (5 bases). The receptor comes from a woman aged 40-69 years with stage I lung adenocarcinoma. Here the CDR3 reads CSAPRGPEAFF. The CDR3 DNA follows: TGCAGTGCTCCCCGGGGCCCTGAAGCTTTCTTT.